The rows below give T cell receptor beta chains drawn from one sample of a study of T cell repertoires in cytomegalovirus infection. No antigen has been identified for these receptors. In TCRdb, the reads were re-called with MiXCR into one record per CDR3 protein. The sample carries about 700,000 distinct CDR3 sequences, about 33% recorded once. The material sequenced was cultured PBMCs, taken from culture after CMV antigen stimulation. These receptor sequences come from a human donor in good health (CMV status not recorded). Some clones in this sample may be carry-over from other donors' samples. The CDR3 runs from the conserved cysteine through the conserved F or W. The D gene is left open where the match is weak. Expanded clones get a size class; other rows say once, few or many, or leave the size out.

V gene,clone size,D gene,J gene,CDR3 DNA,CDR3 protein
TRBV2,few,TRBD2,TRBJ2-1,TGTGCCAGCAGCGCGGGAGCCCGCGGGGTTCGCAATGAGCAGTTCTTC,CASSAGARGVRNEQFF
TRBV5-1,-,-,TRBJ1-1,TGCGCCAGCAGCTTGGTTAGTCATACGAACACTGAAGCTTTCTTT,CASSLVSHTNTEAFF
TRBV6-5,-,-,TRBJ1-6,TGTGCCAGCAGTTACTCGAAGAGGGCCTCCTATAATTCACCCCTCCACTTT,CASSYSKRASYNSPLHF
TRBV6-1,-,TRBD2,TRBJ2-1,TGTGCCAGCAGTGAAGCGCTAGCGGGAGTTAACTATGAGCAGTTCTTC,CASSEALAGVNYEQFF
TRBV7-9,few,-,TRBJ2-2,TGTGCCAGCAGCCCTAATACAGGGTACACCGGGGAGCTGTTTTTT,CASSPNTGYTGELFF
TRBV12-3/TRBV12-4,-,-,TRBJ2-1,TGTGCCAGCATCCCGACAGGGTCGTATCTTGCCGTACGGGAGAGCTACAATGAGCAGTTCTTC,CASIPTGSYLAVRESYNEQFF
TRBV20-1,-,-,TRBJ1-6,TGCAGTGCTAGAGATCCACGACAGATAAGCTCCTATAATTCACCCCTCCACTTT,CSARDPRQISSYNSPLHF
TRBV7-2,many,TRBD2,TRBJ2-3,TGTGCCAGCATTCCCTCCCTAGCGGGGACATTCACAGATACGCAGTATTTT,CASIPSLAGTFTDTQYF
TRBV7-6,-,TRBD1,TRBJ2-2,TGTGCCAGCAGCTTAGATCCAGGGGGTATCACCGGGGAGCTGTTTTTT,CASSLDPGGITGELFF
TRBV6-2/TRBV6-3,-,-,TRBJ2-3,TGTGCCACCGAGGACAGCACAGATACGCAGTATTTT,CATEDSTDTQYF
TRBV10-3,-,-,TRBJ1-2,TGTGCCATCCGGGACGGTAACTATGGCTACACCTTC,CAIRDGNYGYTF
TRBV19,-,-,TRBJ2-1,TGTGCCAGTAGCCCCAGCAGGGCGAACAATGAGCAGTTCTTC,CASSPSRANNEQFF
TRBV12-5,-,-,TRBJ1-5,TGTGCTAGTGGTTCCCCTACCCTCCAGCCCCAGCATTTT,CASGSPTLQPQHF
TRBV18,once,-,TRBJ2-7,TGTGCCAGCTCACCAGGGCAACTAGTCTTAAAGGAGCAGTACTTC,CASSPGQLVLKEQYF
TRBV14,-,TRBD1,TRBJ2-3,TGTGCCAGCAGCCAACCTCGCGGGACAGGGGCGGTTATCCCTAGGGAAGATACGCAGTATTTT,CASSQPRGTGAVIPREDTQYF
TRBV7-2,few,-,TRBJ1-6,TGTGCCAGCAGCTTTGGACAGAGGACACCCCTCCACTTT,CASSFGQRTPLHF
TRBV6-1,-,-,TRBJ1-6,TGTGCCACCGCCAGGGGTTTAAGTTCACCCCTCCACTTT,CATARGLSSPLHF
TRBV6-6,-,-,TRBJ2-7,TGTGCCAGCAGTTACCACCAGCAGTACTTC,CASSYHQQYF
TRBV20-1,once,TRBD2,TRBJ2-1,TGCAGTGCTGAGGGGACTAGCGGGGGGTACAATGAGCAGTTCTTC,CSAEGTSGGYNEQFF
TRBV19,few,-,TRBJ2-3,TGTGCCAGTATCTCCGGGGGCGCGGATACGCAGTATTTT,CASISGGADTQYF
TRBV6-1,-,-,TRBJ2-4,TGTGCCAGCAGTGAAACACTCCCAGGATCCAAAAACATTCAGTACTTC,CASSETLPGSKNIQYF
TRBV5-1,-,TRBD2,TRBJ2-3,TGCGCCAGCAGCTTTTCTAGCGGGGGGCCAGGTGATACGCAGTATTTT,CASSFSSGGPGDTQYF
TRBV7-2,few,-,TRBJ2-7,TGTGCCAGCAGCGTGACCGGGCCCTCGTACGAGCAGTACTTC,CASSVTGPSYEQYF
TRBV19,-,-,TRBJ2-5,TGTGCCAGTAGTATGTCTAGTAGGGGCCGGGAGACCCAGTACTTC,CASSMSSRGRETQYF
TRBV5-1,-,-,TRBJ1-2,TGCGCCAGCAGCTTGGTGGGGACGGACGGCTACACCTTC,CASSLVGTDGYTF
TRBV6-2/TRBV6-3,few,-,TRBJ2-3,TGTGCCAGCAGTTATTCCGGGATCGGACACACAGATACGCAGTATTTT,CASSYSGIGHTDTQYF
TRBV7-2,few,-,TRBJ1-1,TGTGCCAGCAGCCCTGGCCAACCGAGGGTTAACACTGAAGCTTTCTTT,CASSPGQPRVNTEAFF
TRBV20-1,-,-,TRBJ2-3,TGCAGTGCTGGGGACTCGTACTATAATACGCAGTATTTT,CSAGDSYYNTQYF
TRBV7-6,once,-,TRBJ1-5,TGTGCCAGCAGCCAGACATCTAGCAATCAGCCCCAGCATTTT,CASSQTSSNQPQHF
TRBV12-3/TRBV12-4,-,-,TRBJ1-3,TGTGCCAGCAGTTTAGGGGGTGGTTTATCTGGAAACACCATATATTTT,CASSLGGGLSGNTIYF
TRBV12-3/TRBV12-4,many,-,TRBJ1-2,TGTGCCAGCAGTTCAACGGAGACAGCTGGCTACACCTTC,CASSSTETAGYTF
TRBV7-9,-,TRBD1,TRBJ2-7,TGTGCCAGCAGCCCCCCGACAGGGAAGCGATACGAGCAGTACTTC,CASSPPTGKRYEQYF
TRBV7-2,-,TRBD1,TRBJ2-3,TGTGCCAGCAGCCCCCGAGGGGGCGCAGATACGCAGTATTTT,CASSPRGGADTQYF
TRBV6-1,few,-,TRBJ1-5,TGTGCCAGCCGGGGGACGGTACAGGGTGTCACCCAGCCCCAGCATTTT,CASRGTVQGVTQPQHF
TRBV5-4,-,-,TRBJ2-3,TGTGCCAGCAGAGGCGGGAACACAGATACGCAGTATTTT,CASRGGNTDTQYF
TRBV5-5,-,-,TRBJ2-7,TGTGCCAGCAGCTTGGCAAATTTCGGATCCTACGAGCAGTACTTC,CASSLANFGSYEQYF
TRBV29-1,few,-,TRBJ2-5,TGCAGCGTTGTTGGGATTAAAGAGACCCAGTACTTC,CSVVGIKETQYF
TRBV6-2/TRBV6-3,few,TRBD1,TRBJ1-2,TGTGCCAGCAGGGAACCGGGACAGACGAATGGCTACACCTTC,CASREPGQTNGYTF
TRBV6-6,-,TRBD1,TRBJ1-4,TGTGCCAGCAGAGGGGAACAGGGGGCGAGTGCGAATGAAAAACTGTTTTTT,CASRGEQGASANEKLFF
TRBV7-9,few,-,TRBJ1-5,TGTGCCAGCAGCGAGCAAAATCAGCCCCAGCATTTT,CASSEQNQPQHF
TRBV18,few,-,TRBJ2-1,TGTGCCAGCTCACCAGTGCAGGGTCGGAACAATGAGCAGTTCTTC,CASSPVQGRNNEQFF
TRBV7-6,-,-,TRBJ1-6,TGTGCCAGCAGCTTGCGGGGAATTTGGGGGTCACCCCTCCACTTT,CASSLRGIWGSPLHF
TRBV7-2,many,TRBD1,TRBJ2-1,TGTGCCAGCAGCCCCGGACAGGGGTCGTACAATGAGCAGTTCTTC,CASSPGQGSYNEQFF
TRBV5-4,-,TRBD1,TRBJ1-3,TGTGCCAGCAGTCCCAACAGGGGCTCTGGAAACACCATATATTTT,CASSPNRGSGNTIYF
TRBV5-1,-,-,TRBJ2-3,TGCGCCAGCAGCTTGGATATAGGCACAGATACGCAGTATTTT,CASSLDIGTDTQYF
TRBV12-3/TRBV12-4,-,-,TRBJ1-4,TGTGCCAGCAGCCATGAGGGGACGTACAGGGAAAAACTGTTTTTT,CASSHEGTYREKLFF
TRBV12-3/TRBV12-4,-,TRBD2,TRBJ2-5,TGTGCCAGCAGTTTATTTAGCGGGGGGCCACAAGAGACCCAGTACTTC,CASSLFSGGPQETQYF
TRBV7-2,many,TRBD2,TRBJ2-7,TGTGCCAGCGCCCTTGGTGGGAGCGGGATACCCTACGAGCAGTACTTC,CASALGGSGIPYEQYF
TRBV7-2,many,-,TRBJ2-5,TGTGCCAGCAGCTCTCAAGCGGGTTGGGAGGAGACCCAGTACTTC,CASSSQAGWEETQYF
TRBV20-1,-,-,TRBJ2-1,TGCAGTGCTAGTCTCCAGACTCGGGGGCAGTTCTTC,CSASLQTRGQFF